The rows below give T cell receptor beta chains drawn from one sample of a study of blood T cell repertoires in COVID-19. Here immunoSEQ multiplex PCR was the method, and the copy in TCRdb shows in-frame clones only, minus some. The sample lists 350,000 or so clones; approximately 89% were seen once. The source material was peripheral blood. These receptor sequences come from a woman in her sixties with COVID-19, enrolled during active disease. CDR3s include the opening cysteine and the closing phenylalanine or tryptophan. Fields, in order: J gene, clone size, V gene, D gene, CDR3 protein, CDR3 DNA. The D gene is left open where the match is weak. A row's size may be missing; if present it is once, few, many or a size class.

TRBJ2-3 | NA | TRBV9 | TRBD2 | CASSVVGGGTDTQYF | TGTGCCAGCAGCGTAGTGGGGGGGGGCACAGATACGCAGTATTTT
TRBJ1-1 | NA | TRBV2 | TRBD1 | CASARQGRVTEAFF | TGTGCCAGCGCAAGACAGGGGCGAGTCACTGAAGCTTTCTTT
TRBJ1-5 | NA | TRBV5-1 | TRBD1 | CASSSGQANQPQHF | TGCGCCAGCAGCTCCGGACAGGCGAATCAGCCCCAGCATTTT
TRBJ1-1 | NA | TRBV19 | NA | CASSIARVGTEAFF | TGTGCCAGTAGTATAGCGCGGGTGGGCACTGAAGCTTTCTTT
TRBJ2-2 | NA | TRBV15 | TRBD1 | CATSTWDRTPGELFF | TGTGCCACCAGCACATGGGACAGGACCCCCGGGGAGCTGTTTTTT
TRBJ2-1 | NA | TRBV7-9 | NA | CASSPGTHYNEQFF | TGTGCCAGCAGTCCCGGGACTCACTACAATGAGCAGTTCTTC
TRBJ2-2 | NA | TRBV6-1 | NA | CASSDMGHTGELFF | TGTGCCAGCAGTGATATGGGGCACACCGGGGAGCTGTTTTTT
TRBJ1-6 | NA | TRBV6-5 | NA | CASSKTGINSPLHF | TGTGCCAGCAGTAAAACAGGGATCAATTCACCCCTCCACTTT
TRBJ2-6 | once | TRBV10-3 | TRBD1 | CATGQGGSGANVLTF | TGTGCCACCGGACAGGGGGGCTCTGGGGCCAACGTCCTGACTTTC
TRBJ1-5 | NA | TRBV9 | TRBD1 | CASSVDDRGVQPQHF | TGTGCCAGCAGCGTAGATGACAGGGGAGTCCAGCCCCAGCATTTT
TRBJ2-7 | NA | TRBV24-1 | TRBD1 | CATSARTGGLHEQYF | TGTGCCACCAGTGCCCGGACAGGGGGCCTCCACGAGCAGTACTTC
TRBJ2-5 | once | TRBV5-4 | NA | CASSLEWGPQETQYF | TGTGCCAGCAGCTTGGAGTGGGGGCCCCAAGAGACCCAGTACTTC
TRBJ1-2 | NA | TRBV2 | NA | CASIEGGGYTF | TGTGCCAGCATAGAGGGAGGCGGCTACACCTTC
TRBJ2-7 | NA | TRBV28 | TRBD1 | CASSLPGTGSYEQYF | TGTGCCAGCAGTTTACCCGGGACAGGGAGCTACGAGCAGTACTTC
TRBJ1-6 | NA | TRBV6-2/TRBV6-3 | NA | CASSYGGTYNSPLHF | TGTGCCAGCAGTTACGGGGGCACCTATAATTCACCCCTCCACTTT